The clone carrying this TCR beta chain was detected only a few times. The V and J ends lost 3 bases and 6 bases respectively, with 7 bases between them. The CDR3 covers 12 residues. Germline V gives CDR1 SGHTA, CDR2 FQGTGA. This sample was taken from a study of T-cell memory formation after mild COVID-19. TCRdb re-called the 5' RACE reads through MiXCR, storing one row per CDR3 protein. This table holds 300,000 to 400,000 distinct CDR3 sequences, roughly 13% found once. Sequenced material: PBMCs or a T cell subset sorted from them (not recorded which). The chain combines TRBV7-3 with TRBJ2-3; tentatively, D is TRBD2 (5 bases). This sequence originates from a man younger than 30 who had mild COVID-19 (a few samples of this study predate the infection). Cell type and time point are not known. CDR3 nucleotides: TGTGCCAGCAGCTTTCCGGGGGATACGCAGTATTTT. Translated: CASSFPGDTQYF.